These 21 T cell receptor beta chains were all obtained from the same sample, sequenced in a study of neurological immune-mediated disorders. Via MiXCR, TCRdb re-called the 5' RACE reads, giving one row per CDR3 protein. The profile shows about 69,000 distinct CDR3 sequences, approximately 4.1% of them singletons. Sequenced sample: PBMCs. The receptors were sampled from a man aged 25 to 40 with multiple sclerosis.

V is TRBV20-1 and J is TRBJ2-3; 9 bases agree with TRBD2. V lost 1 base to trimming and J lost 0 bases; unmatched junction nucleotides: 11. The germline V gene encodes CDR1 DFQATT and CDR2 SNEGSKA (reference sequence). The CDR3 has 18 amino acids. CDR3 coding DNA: TGCAGTGCTAGAGTTTTAATAGCGGGGGAGATAAGCACAGATACGCAGTATTTT. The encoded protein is CSARVLIAGEISTDTQYF.

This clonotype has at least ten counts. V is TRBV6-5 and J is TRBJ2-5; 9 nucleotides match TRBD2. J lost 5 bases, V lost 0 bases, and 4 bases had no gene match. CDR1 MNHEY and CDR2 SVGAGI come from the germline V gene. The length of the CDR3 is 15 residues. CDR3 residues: CASSYSAGGPETQYF. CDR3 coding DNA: TGTGCCAGCAGTTACTCGGCGGGGGGGCCGGAGACCCAGTACTTC.

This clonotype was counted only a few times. CDR3 bases: TGTGCCAGCCGACGGGACAGGGGCGGCTACGAGCAGTACTTC. Translation: CASRRDRGGYEQYF. The chain combines TRBV21-1 with TRBJ2-7; no check of the table's D call, TRBD1, against the DNA was made. TRBV21-1 constitutes a pseudogene. There are 14 residues in the CDR3.

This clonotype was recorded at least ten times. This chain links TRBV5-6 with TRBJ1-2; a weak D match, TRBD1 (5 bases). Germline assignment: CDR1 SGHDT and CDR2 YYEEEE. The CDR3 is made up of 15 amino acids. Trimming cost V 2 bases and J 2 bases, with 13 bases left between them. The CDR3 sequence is CASSFREEGNYGYTF. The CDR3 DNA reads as TGTGCCAGCAGCTTCAGGGAAGAGGGAAACTATGGCTACACCTTC.

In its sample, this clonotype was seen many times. The CDR3 is CASSETWSGYTF. The CDR3 DNA sequence: TGTGCCAGCAGTGAGACATGGTCTGGCTACACCTTC. V usage is TRBV25-1 and J usage is TRBJ1-2; no reliable D call. This CDR3 spans 12 amino acids. Per the germline V gene, CDR1 is MGHDK and CDR2 is SYGVNS. Trimming shortened V by 3 bases and J by 7 bases, and 9 bases separated the two germline ends.

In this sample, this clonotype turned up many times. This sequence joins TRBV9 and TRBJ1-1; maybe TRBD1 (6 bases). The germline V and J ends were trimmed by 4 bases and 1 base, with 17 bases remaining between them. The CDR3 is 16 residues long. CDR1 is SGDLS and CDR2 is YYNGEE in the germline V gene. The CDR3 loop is CASSHLQGSRNTEAFF. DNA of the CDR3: TGTGCCAGCAGCCATCTACAGGGTTCCAGGAACACTGAAGCTTTCTTT.

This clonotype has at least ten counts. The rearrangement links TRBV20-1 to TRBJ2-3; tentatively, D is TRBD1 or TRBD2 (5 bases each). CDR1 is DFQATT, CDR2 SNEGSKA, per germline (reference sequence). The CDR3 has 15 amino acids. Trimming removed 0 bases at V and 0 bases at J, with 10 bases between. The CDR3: CSAREDWGSTDTQYF. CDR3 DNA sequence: TGCAGTGCTAGAGAGGATTGGGGGAGCACAGATACGCAGTATTTT.

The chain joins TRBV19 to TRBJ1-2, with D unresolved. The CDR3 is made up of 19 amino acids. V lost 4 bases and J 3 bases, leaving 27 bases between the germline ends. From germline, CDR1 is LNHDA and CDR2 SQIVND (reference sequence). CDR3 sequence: CASSTSIHSSNRRDYGYTF. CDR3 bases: TGTGCCAGTAGTACCTCCATACATTCCTCAAATAGACGCGACTATGGCTACACCTTC.

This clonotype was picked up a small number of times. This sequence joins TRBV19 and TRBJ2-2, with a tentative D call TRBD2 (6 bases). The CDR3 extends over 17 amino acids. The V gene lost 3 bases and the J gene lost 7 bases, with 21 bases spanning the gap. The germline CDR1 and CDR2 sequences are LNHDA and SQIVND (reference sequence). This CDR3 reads CASSMRIGEARGGELFF. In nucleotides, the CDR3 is TGTGCCAGTAGTATGAGGATAGGGGAGGCGCGCGGCGGGGAGCTGTTTTTT.

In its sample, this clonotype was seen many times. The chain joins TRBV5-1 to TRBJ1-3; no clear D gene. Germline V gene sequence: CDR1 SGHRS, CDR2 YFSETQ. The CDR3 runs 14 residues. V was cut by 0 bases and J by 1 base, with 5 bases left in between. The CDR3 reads CASSLGQSGNTIYF. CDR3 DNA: TGCGCCAGCAGCTTGGGTCAATCTGGAAACACCATATATTTT.

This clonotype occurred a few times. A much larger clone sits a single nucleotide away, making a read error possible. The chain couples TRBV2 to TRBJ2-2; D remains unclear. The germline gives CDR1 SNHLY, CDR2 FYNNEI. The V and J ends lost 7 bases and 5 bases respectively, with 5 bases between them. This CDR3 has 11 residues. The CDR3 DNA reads TGTGCCAGCATAGTTACCGGGGAGCTGTTTTTT. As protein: CASIVTGELFF. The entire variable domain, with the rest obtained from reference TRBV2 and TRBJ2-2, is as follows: EPEVTQTPSHQVTQMGQEVILRCVPISNHLYFYWYRQILGQKVEFLVSFYNNEISEKSEIFDDQFSVERPDGSNFTLKIRSTKLEDSAMYFCASIVTGELFFGEGSRLTVL.

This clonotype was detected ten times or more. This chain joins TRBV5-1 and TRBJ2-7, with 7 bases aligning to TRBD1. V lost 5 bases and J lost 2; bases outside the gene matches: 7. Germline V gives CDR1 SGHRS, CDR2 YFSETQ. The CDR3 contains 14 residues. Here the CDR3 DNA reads TGCGCCAGCAGTCTCGACAGGGCACCCTACGAGCAGTACTTC. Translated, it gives CASSLDRAPYEQYF.

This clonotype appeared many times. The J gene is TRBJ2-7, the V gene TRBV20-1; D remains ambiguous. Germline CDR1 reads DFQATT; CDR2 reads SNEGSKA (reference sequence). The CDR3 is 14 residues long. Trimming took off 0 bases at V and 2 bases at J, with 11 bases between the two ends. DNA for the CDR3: TGCAGTGCTAGAGATCTAACTGATACCTACGAGCAGTACTTC. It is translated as CSARDLTDTYEQYF.

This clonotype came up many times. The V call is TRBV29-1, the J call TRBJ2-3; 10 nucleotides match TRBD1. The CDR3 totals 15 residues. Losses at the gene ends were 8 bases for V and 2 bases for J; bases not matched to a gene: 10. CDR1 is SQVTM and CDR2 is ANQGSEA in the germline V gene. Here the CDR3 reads CSFRQGAAFTDTQYF. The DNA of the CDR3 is TGCAGCTTCCGACAGGGGGCCGCTTTCACAGATACGCAGTATTTT.

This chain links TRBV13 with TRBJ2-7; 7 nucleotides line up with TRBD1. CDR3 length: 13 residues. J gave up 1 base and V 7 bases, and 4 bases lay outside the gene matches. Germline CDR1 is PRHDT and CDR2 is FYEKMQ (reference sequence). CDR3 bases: TGTGCCAGCAAAGGGACAGCGTCCTACGAGCAGTACTTC. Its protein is CASKGTASYEQYF.

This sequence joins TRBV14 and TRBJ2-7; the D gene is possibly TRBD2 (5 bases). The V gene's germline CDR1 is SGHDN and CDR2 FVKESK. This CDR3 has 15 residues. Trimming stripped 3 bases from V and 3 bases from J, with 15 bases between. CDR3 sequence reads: CASSQDFLGGYEQYF. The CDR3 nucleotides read TGTGCCAGCAGCCAGGACTTTCTGGGTGGCTACGAGCAGTACTTC.

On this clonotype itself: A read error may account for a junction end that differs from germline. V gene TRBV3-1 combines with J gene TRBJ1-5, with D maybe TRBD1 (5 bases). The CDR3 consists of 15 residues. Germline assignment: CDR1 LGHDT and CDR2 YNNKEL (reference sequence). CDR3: CASSQAGVNNQPQNF. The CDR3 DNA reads TGTGCCAGCAGCCAAGCGGGGGTAAATAATCAGCCCCAGAATTTT.

The chain's CDR3 is CSANARGAANTEAFF. The CDR3 DNA follows: TGCAGTGCTAACGCCAGGGGAGCGGCGAACACTGAAGCTTTCTTT. The chain links TRBV20-1 to TRBJ1-1; D might be TRBD1 (6 bases). V lost 4 bases, J lost 1 base, and 16 bases lay in between. Germline values: CDR1 DFQATT, CDR2 SNEGSKA (reference sequence). This CDR3 is 15 amino acids long.

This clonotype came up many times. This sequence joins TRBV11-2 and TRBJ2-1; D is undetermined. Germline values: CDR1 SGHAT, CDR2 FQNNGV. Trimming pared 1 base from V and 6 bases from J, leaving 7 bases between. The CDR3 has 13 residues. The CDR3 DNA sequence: TGTGCCAGCAGCTTAGGACCTCCCAATGAGCAGTTCTTC. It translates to CASSLGPPNEQFF.

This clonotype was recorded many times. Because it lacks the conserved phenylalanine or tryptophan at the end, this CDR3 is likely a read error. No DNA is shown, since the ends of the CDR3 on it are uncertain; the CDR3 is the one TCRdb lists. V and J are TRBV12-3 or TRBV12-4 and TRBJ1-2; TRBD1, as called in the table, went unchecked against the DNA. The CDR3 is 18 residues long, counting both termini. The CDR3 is CADSNQGDRDVRIHGYTC.

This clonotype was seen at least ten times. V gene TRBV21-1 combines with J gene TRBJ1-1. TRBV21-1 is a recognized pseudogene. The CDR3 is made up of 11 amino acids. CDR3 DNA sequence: TGTGCCATCGAGCAGCACAGAGAAGCTTTCTTT. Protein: CAIEQHREAFF.